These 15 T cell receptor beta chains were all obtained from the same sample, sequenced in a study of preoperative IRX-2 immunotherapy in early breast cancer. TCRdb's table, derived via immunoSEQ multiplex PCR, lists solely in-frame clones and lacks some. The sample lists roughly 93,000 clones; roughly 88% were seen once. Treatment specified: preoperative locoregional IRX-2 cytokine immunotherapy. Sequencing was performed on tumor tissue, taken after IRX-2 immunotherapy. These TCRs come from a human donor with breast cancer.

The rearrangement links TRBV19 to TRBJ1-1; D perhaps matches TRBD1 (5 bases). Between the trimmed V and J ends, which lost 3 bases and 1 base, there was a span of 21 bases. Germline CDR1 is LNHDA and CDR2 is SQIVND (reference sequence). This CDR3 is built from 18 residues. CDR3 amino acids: CASSINYGAVSKNTEAFF. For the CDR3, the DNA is TGTGCCAGTAGTATCAATTACGGGGCCGTAAGTAAGAACACTGAAGCTTTCTTT.

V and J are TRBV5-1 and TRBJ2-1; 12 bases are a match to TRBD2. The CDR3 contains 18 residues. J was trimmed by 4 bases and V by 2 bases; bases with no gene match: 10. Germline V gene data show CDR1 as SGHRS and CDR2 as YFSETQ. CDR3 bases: TGCGCCAGCAGCTTCCGCAAATGGACTAGCGGGGATTACAATGAGCAGTTCTTC. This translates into CASSFRKWTSGDYNEQFF.

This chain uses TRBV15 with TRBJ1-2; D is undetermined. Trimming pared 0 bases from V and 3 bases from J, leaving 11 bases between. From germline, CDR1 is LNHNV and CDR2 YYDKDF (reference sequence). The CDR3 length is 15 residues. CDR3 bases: TGTGCCACCAGCAGAGATCTGGCGACGTACTATGGCTACACCTTC. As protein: CATSRDLATYYGYTF. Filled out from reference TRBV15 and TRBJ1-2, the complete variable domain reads DAMVIQNPRYQVTQFGKPVTLSCSQTLNHNVMYWYQQKSSQAPKLLFHYYDKDFNNEADTPDNFQSRRPNTSFCFLDIRSPGLGDTAMYLCATSRDLATYYGYTFGSGTRLTVV.

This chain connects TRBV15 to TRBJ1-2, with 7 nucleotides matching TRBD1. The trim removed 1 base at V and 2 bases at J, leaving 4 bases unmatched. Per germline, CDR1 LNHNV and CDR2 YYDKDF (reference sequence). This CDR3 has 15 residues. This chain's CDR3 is CATSRGRQGNYGYTF. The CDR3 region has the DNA TGTGCCACCAGCAGAGGGAGACAGGGAAACTATGGCTACACCTTC.

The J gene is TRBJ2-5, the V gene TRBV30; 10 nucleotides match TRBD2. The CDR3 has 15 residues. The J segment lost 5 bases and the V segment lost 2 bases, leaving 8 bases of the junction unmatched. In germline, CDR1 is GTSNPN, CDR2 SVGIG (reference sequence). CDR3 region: CAWSIASGSSETQYF. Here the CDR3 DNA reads TGTGCCTGGAGTATAGCTAGCGGGAGCTCGGAGACCCAGTACTTC.

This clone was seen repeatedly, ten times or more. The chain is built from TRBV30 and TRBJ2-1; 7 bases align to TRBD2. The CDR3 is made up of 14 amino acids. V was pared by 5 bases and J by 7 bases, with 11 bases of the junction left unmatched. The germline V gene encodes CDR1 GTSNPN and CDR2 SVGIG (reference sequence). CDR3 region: CAWVPGGGGNEQFF. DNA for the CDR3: TGTGCCTGGGTACCGGGAGGAGGAGGGAATGAGCAGTTCTTC.

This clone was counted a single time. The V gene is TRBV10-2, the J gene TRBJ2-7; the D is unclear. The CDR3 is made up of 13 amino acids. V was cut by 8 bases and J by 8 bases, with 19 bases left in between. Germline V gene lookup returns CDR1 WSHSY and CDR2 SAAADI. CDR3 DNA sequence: TGCGCCAGCGGATCCGGGTTATTAAACCAGCAGTACTTC. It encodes CASGSGLLNQQYF.

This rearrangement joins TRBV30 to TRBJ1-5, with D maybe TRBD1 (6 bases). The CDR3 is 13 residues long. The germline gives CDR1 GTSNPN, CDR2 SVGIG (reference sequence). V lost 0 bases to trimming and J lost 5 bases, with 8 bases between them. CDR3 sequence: CAWSVTGHQPQHF. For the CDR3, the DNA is TGTGCCTGGAGTGTAACAGGGCATCAGCCCCAGCATTTT.

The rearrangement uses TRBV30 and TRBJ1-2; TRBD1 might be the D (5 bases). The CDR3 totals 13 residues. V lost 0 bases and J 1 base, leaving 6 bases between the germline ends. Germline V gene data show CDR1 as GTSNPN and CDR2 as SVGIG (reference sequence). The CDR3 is CAWSVGDNYGYTF. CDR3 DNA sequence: TGTGCCTGGAGTGTGGGGGATAACTATGGCTACACCTTC.

The CDR3 bases are TGTGCCAGCAGCTTAGATCTGGCTCCCCTGGGTGGCTACACCTTC. Encoded protein: CASSLDLAPLGGYTF. The V gene is TRBV11-3, the J gene TRBJ1-2; D remains ambiguous. Germline loops: CDR1 SGHNT, CDR2 YENEEA. The CDR3 contains 15 residues. Trimming left V 0 bases short and J 7 bases short, with 15 bases between.

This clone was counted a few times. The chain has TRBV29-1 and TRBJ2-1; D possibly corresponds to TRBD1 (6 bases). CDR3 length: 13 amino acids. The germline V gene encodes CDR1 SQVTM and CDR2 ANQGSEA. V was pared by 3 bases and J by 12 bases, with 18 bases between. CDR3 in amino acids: CSVDGNRAWGQFF. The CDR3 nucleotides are TGCAGCGTTGATGGGAACAGGGCCTGGGGGCAGTTCTTC.

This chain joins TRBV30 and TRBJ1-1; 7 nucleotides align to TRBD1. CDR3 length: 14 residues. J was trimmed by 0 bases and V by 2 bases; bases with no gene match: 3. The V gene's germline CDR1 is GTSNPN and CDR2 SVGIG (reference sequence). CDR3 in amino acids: CAWSRDSMNTEAFF. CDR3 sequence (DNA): TGTGCCTGGAGTAGGGACAGCATGAACACTGAAGCTTTCTTT.

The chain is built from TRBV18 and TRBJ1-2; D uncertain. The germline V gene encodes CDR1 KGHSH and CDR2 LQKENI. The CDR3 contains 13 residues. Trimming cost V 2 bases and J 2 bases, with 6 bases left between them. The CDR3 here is CASSPGENYGYTF. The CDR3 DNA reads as TGTGCCAGCTCACCAGGGGAGAACTATGGCTACACCTTC.

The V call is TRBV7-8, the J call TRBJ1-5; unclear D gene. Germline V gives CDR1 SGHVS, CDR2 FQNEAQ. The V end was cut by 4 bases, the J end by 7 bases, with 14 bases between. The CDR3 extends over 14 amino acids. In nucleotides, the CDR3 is TGTGCCAGCAGCTCCGGGATCTACCCACAGCCCCAGCATTTT. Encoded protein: CASSSGIYPQPQHF.

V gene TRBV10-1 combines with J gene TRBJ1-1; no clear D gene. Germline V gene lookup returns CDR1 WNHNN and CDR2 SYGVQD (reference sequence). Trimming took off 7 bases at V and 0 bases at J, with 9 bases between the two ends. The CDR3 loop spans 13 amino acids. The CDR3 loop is CASNTALNTEAFF. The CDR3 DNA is TGCGCCAGCAACACAGCATTGAACACTGAAGCTTTCTTT.